These T cell receptor beta chains were read from a single sample in a study of blood T cell repertoires in COVID-19. Sequenced by immunoSEQ multiplex PCR; TCRdb stores in-frame clones only, minus some. The sample has about 40,000 clones, roughly four fifths seen once; the top ten hold around 2.5%. Sequences were obtained from peripheral blood. Receptors were obtained from a woman aged 55-69 years with acute or convalescent COVID-19. Both conserved end residues are part of each CDR3.

V: TRBV10-3; J: TRBJ1-1; CDR3: CAISDLQGVNTEAFF
V: TRBV10-2; J: TRBJ2-1; CDR3: CASSESASGSSVAPYKFF
V: TRBV3-1/TRBV3-2; J: TRBJ2-3; CDR3: CASSQDQARGDTQYF
V: TRBV24-1; J: TRBJ2-1; CDR3: CATSDRGTGSDEQFF
V: TRBV19; J: TRBJ1-5; CDR3: CASSIEKQGAGQPQHF
V: TRBV5-4; J: TRBJ1-4; CDR3: CASSSDPDRGGEKLFF
V: TRBV2; J: TRBJ1-2; CDR3: CASGGGDDYGYTF
V: TRBV28; J: TRBJ1-5; CDR3: CASSLIDQPQHF
V: TRBV4-1; J: TRBJ2-2; CDR3: CASSQRLGDAGELFF
V: TRBV5-1; J: TRBJ2-2; CDR3: CASSSDLGYQTGELFF
V: TRBV2; J: TRBJ2-3; CDR3: CATQGTTDTQYF
V: TRBV7-3; J: TRBJ1-1; CDR3: CASSLRGPGTEAFF
V: TRBV5-6; J: TRBJ2-7; CDR3: CASGETGLYEQYF
V: TRBV6-5; J: TRBJ2-1; CDR3: CASSSPGGSNEQFF
V: TRBV9; J: TRBJ2-3; CDR3: CASSVGGDGSWDTQYF
V: TRBV7-9; J: TRBJ1-2; CDR3: CASSLEGARTNYGYTF
V: TRBV18; J: TRBJ1-4; CDR3: CASSPFDITTNEKLFF
V: TRBV2; J: TRBJ2-3; CDR3: CASNRDKQDTDTQYF
V: TRBV19; J: TRBJ1-6; CDR3: CASSKARGRDSSYNSPLHF
V: TRBV2; J: TRBJ2-7; CDR3: CASSSEQYPEQYF
V: TRBV18; J: TRBJ1-5; CDR3: CASSPFQGNSNQPQHF
V: TRBV6-6; J: TRBJ2-5; CDR3: CASSPLQETQYF
V: TRBV3-1/TRBV3-2; J: TRBJ1-2; CDR3: CASSQEVRGQGYTF
V: TRBV27; J: TRBJ1-2; CDR3: CASSKDRGPDAGYTF
V: TRBV11-2; J: TRBJ1-1; CDR3: CASSSQGLVRNTEAFF
V: TRBV12-3/TRBV12-4; J: TRBJ1-6; CDR3: CASSFENSPLHF
V: TRBV28; J: TRBJ1-6; CDR3: CASSLPGGVHNSPLHF
V: TRBV6-5; J: TRBJ1-5; CDR3: CASTKGQVVNQPQHF
V: TRBV9; J: TRBJ2-3; CDR3: CASSAGLAALTDTQYF
V: TRBV2; J: TRBJ2-1; CDR3: CASSDWLAGAAEQFF
V: TRBV5-6; J: TRBJ2-3; CDR3: CASSLGSGGADTQYF
V: TRBV5-5; J: TRBJ2-3; CDR3: CASSPWTGRTDTQYF